A selection of T cell receptor beta chains follows, all from one sample in a study of CD8 T cells in ankylosing spondylitis. TCRdb re-analysed the 5' RACE reads in MiXCR, keeping a single row per CDR3 protein. Here the sample spans approximately 210,000 distinct CDR3 sequences, roughly 13% being singletons. Input material: blood, either unsorted or a sorted T cell fraction (not recorded which). The receptors stem from a male donor with ankylosing spondylitis or in good health (not recorded which). The CDR3 runs from the conserved cysteine through the conserved F or W. D genes are given only for firm matches. Rows may omit the clone size; those that give it use once, few, many or a size class.

D gene,V gene,J gene,clone size,CDR3 protein,CDR3 DNA
TRBD2,TRBV12-3/TRBV12-4,TRBJ2-3,few,CASSISGGEVGTQYF,TGTGCCAGCAGCATTAGCGGGGGGGAGGTGGGTACGCAGTATTTT
-,TRBV7-7,TRBJ2-2,-,CASSSYPGELFF,TGTGCCAGCAGCTCGTACCCCGGGGAGCTGTTTTTT
-,TRBV3-1,TRBJ2-7,-,CASSQDEGSSYEQYF,TGTGCCAGCAGCCAAGATGAGGGCAGCTCCTACGAGCAGTACTTC
-,TRBV21-1,TRBJ2-1,few,CASSTLSSLNEQFF,TGTGCCAGCAGCACTCTGTCGTCGTTAAATGAGCAGTTCTTC
-,TRBV7-6,TRBJ1-4,-,CASSLLQEGLFF,TGTGCCAGCAGCTTATTACAGGAAGGACTGTTTTTT
TRBD2,TRBV11-3,TRBJ2-3,-,CASSSIAGDTQYF,TGTGCCAGCAGCAGTATAGCGGGAGATACGCAGTATTTT
-,TRBV21-1,TRBJ2-4,few,CASSGRGLAKNIQYF,TGTGCCAGCAGCGGACGGGGGTTAGCCAAAAACATTCAGTACTTC
-,TRBV7-8,TRBJ2-7,many,CASSSRDGPYEQYF,TGTGCCAGCAGCTCCCGGGACGGGCCCTACGAGCAGTACTTC
-,TRBV7-9,TRBJ2-5,-,CASSLELETQYF,TGTGCCAGCAGCCTAGAGTTGGAGACCCAGTACTTC
TRBD2,TRBV6-5,TRBJ2-3,-,CASSYEAGLSTDTQYF,TGTGCCAGCAGTTATGAAGCGGGGCTAAGCACAGATACGCAGTATTTT
-,TRBV5-1,TRBJ2-2,-,CASSPRQEGTGELFF,TGCGCCAGCAGCCCTAGACAGGAGGGCACCGGGGAGCTGTTTTTT
-,TRBV7-9,TRBJ1-1,-,CASSHTMNTEAFF,TGTGCCAGCAGTCATACCATGAACACTGAAGCTTTCTTT
-,TRBV7-9,TRBJ2-7,many,CASSFSDEQYF,TGTGCCAGCAGCTTTTCTGACGAGCAGTACTTC
TRBD1,TRBV6-1,TRBJ2-3,few,CASSVNAGTGSTDTQYF,TGTGCCAGCAGTGTTAATGCCGGGACAGGGAGCACAGATACGCAGTATTTT
TRBD1,TRBV5-1,TRBJ2-2,-,CASSPGTGEFTGELFF,TGCGCCAGCAGCCCCGGGACAGGGGAATTTACCGGGGAGCTGTTTTTT
TRBD1,TRBV27,TRBJ1-5,few,CASSSTGGPPPYYQPQHF,TGTGCCAGCAGTAGTACAGGGGGCCCTCCACCGTACTATCAGCCCCAGCATTTT
TRBD1,TRBV5-4,TRBJ1-1,-,CASRHTGEATEAFF,TGTGCCAGCAGGCATACAGGGGAAGCTACTGAAGCTTTCTTT
-,TRBV29-1,TRBJ2-1,few,CSVEGVVNEQFF,TGCAGCGTTGAAGGGGTGGTCAATGAGCAGTTCTTC
-,TRBV5-1,TRBJ2-5,-,CASSPAVSETQYF,TGCGCCAGCAGCCCCGCAGTCTCGGAGACCCAGTACTTC
-,TRBV12-3/TRBV12-4,TRBJ1-5,few,CASSPGPSGNQPQHF,TGTGCCAGCAGTCCCGGGCCTTCAGGCAATCAGCCCCAGCATTTT
-,TRBV12-3/TRBV12-4,TRBJ2-7,-,CASSFRDNSYEQYF,TGTGCCAGCAGTTTTCGGGACAACTCCTACGAGCAGTACTTC
-,TRBV3-1,TRBJ2-6,few,CASSQDWGSGANVLTF,TGTGCCAGCAGCCAAGATTGGGGGTCTGGGGCCAACGTCCTGACTTTC
TRBD2,TRBV7-9,TRBJ2-1,-,CASSLESAGSSYNEQFF,TGTGCCAGCAGCTTAGAATCAGCGGGAAGCTCCTACAATGAGCAGTTCTTC
-,TRBV20-1,TRBJ2-7,few,CSARDAGSGYEQYF,TGCAGTGCTAGAGATGCCGGGTCTGGCTACGAGCAGTACTTC
-,TRBV2,TRBJ1-2,-,CASGSNYGYTF,TGTGCCAGCGGCAGTAACTATGGCTACACCTTC
-,TRBV2,TRBJ2-2,many,CASSASTGELFF,TGTGCCAGCAGCGCTTCCACCGGGGAGCTGTTTTTT
TRBD2,TRBV13,TRBJ2-2,-,CASSWGLLATGELFF,TGTGCCAGCAGCTGGGGACTACTAGCTACCGGGGAGCTGTTTTTT
TRBD2,TRBV12-3/TRBV12-4,TRBJ2-3,many,CASSTRSGGAGMDTQYF,TGTGCCAGCAGTACTCGTAGCGGGGGGGCCGGGATGGATACGCAGTATTTT
TRBD1,TRBV4-1,TRBJ1-1,few,CASSREQGAAEAFF,TGCGCCAGCAGCCGGGAACAGGGGGCCGCTGAAGCTTTCTTT
TRBD1,TRBV11-3,TRBJ2-2,-,CASSGPDRWNTGELFF,TGTGCCAGCAGCGGCCCGGACAGGTGGAACACCGGGGAGCTGTTTTTT
TRBD2,TRBV2,TRBJ2-3,-,CASSAPSSGLSTDTQYF,TGTGCCAGCAGTGCCCCGTCTAGCGGACTCAGCACAGATACGCAGTATTTT
TRBD2,TRBV15,TRBJ2-1,-,CATSSHENPGLAYEQFF,TGTGCCACCAGCAGCCATGAAAACCCGGGACTAGCATATGAGCAGTTCTTC
TRBD1,TRBV4-1,TRBJ2-3,-,CASSHTQGDTQYF,TGCGCCAGCAGCCACACACAGGGGGATACGCAGTATTTT
-,TRBV29-1,TRBJ2-1,-,CSVEESGQPSNEQFF,TGCAGCGTTGAAGAGTCGGGACAACCTTCTAATGAGCAGTTCTTC
-,TRBV5-1,TRBJ2-7,-,CASSPGQGYSYEQYF,TGCGCCAGCAGCCCTGGACAAGGCTACTCCTACGAGCAGTACTTC
TRBD1,TRBV15,TRBJ1-5,few,CATSSRDSIDSNQPQHF,TGTGCCACCAGCTCCCGGGACAGCATTGATAGCAATCAGCCCCAGCATTTT
-,TRBV4-1,TRBJ2-5,few,CASSQAPSGLQGEETQYF,TGCGCCAGCAGCCAGGCCCCATCGGGACTCCAGGGGGAAGAGACCCAGTACTTC
-,TRBV27,TRBJ2-7,few,CASSPARGYEQYF,TGTGCCAGCAGCCCCGCCAGAGGATACGAGCAGTACTTC
TRBD2,TRBV5-6,TRBJ2-5,few,CASSPTSGETQYF,TGTGCCAGCAGTCCCACTAGCGGGGAGACCCAGTACTTC
TRBD1,TRBV12-5,TRBJ2-7,-,CASGAGTGNEQYF,TGTGCTAGTGGTGCCGGGACAGGGAACGAGCAGTACTTC
-,TRBV30,TRBJ2-2,-,CAWSVRWGRGTGELFF,TGTGCCTGGAGTGTACGATGGGGGAGAGGGACCGGGGAGCTGTTTTTT
TRBD1,TRBV12-3/TRBV12-4,TRBJ2-7,few,CASSPTGDEQYF,TGTGCCAGCAGCCCGACAGGGGATGAGCAGTACTTC
-,TRBV5-1,TRBJ2-3,many,CASSLGQGSADTQYF,TGCGCCAGCAGCTTGGGCCAGGGGAGTGCAGATACGCAGTATTTT
TRBD1,TRBV3-1,TRBJ1-1,-,CASSQDPGQEAFTEAFF,TGTGCCAGCAGCCAAGACCCGGGACAGGAGGCGTTCACTGAAGCTTTCTTT
TRBD1,TRBV9,TRBJ1-5,-,CASSVRQGGGNQPQHF,TGTGCCAGCAGCGTGCGACAGGGGGGAGGCAATCAGCCCCAGCATTTT
-,TRBV3-1,TRBJ2-1,-,CASQWKGDNEQFF,TGTGCCAGCCAGTGGAAAGGAGACAATGAGCAGTTCTTC